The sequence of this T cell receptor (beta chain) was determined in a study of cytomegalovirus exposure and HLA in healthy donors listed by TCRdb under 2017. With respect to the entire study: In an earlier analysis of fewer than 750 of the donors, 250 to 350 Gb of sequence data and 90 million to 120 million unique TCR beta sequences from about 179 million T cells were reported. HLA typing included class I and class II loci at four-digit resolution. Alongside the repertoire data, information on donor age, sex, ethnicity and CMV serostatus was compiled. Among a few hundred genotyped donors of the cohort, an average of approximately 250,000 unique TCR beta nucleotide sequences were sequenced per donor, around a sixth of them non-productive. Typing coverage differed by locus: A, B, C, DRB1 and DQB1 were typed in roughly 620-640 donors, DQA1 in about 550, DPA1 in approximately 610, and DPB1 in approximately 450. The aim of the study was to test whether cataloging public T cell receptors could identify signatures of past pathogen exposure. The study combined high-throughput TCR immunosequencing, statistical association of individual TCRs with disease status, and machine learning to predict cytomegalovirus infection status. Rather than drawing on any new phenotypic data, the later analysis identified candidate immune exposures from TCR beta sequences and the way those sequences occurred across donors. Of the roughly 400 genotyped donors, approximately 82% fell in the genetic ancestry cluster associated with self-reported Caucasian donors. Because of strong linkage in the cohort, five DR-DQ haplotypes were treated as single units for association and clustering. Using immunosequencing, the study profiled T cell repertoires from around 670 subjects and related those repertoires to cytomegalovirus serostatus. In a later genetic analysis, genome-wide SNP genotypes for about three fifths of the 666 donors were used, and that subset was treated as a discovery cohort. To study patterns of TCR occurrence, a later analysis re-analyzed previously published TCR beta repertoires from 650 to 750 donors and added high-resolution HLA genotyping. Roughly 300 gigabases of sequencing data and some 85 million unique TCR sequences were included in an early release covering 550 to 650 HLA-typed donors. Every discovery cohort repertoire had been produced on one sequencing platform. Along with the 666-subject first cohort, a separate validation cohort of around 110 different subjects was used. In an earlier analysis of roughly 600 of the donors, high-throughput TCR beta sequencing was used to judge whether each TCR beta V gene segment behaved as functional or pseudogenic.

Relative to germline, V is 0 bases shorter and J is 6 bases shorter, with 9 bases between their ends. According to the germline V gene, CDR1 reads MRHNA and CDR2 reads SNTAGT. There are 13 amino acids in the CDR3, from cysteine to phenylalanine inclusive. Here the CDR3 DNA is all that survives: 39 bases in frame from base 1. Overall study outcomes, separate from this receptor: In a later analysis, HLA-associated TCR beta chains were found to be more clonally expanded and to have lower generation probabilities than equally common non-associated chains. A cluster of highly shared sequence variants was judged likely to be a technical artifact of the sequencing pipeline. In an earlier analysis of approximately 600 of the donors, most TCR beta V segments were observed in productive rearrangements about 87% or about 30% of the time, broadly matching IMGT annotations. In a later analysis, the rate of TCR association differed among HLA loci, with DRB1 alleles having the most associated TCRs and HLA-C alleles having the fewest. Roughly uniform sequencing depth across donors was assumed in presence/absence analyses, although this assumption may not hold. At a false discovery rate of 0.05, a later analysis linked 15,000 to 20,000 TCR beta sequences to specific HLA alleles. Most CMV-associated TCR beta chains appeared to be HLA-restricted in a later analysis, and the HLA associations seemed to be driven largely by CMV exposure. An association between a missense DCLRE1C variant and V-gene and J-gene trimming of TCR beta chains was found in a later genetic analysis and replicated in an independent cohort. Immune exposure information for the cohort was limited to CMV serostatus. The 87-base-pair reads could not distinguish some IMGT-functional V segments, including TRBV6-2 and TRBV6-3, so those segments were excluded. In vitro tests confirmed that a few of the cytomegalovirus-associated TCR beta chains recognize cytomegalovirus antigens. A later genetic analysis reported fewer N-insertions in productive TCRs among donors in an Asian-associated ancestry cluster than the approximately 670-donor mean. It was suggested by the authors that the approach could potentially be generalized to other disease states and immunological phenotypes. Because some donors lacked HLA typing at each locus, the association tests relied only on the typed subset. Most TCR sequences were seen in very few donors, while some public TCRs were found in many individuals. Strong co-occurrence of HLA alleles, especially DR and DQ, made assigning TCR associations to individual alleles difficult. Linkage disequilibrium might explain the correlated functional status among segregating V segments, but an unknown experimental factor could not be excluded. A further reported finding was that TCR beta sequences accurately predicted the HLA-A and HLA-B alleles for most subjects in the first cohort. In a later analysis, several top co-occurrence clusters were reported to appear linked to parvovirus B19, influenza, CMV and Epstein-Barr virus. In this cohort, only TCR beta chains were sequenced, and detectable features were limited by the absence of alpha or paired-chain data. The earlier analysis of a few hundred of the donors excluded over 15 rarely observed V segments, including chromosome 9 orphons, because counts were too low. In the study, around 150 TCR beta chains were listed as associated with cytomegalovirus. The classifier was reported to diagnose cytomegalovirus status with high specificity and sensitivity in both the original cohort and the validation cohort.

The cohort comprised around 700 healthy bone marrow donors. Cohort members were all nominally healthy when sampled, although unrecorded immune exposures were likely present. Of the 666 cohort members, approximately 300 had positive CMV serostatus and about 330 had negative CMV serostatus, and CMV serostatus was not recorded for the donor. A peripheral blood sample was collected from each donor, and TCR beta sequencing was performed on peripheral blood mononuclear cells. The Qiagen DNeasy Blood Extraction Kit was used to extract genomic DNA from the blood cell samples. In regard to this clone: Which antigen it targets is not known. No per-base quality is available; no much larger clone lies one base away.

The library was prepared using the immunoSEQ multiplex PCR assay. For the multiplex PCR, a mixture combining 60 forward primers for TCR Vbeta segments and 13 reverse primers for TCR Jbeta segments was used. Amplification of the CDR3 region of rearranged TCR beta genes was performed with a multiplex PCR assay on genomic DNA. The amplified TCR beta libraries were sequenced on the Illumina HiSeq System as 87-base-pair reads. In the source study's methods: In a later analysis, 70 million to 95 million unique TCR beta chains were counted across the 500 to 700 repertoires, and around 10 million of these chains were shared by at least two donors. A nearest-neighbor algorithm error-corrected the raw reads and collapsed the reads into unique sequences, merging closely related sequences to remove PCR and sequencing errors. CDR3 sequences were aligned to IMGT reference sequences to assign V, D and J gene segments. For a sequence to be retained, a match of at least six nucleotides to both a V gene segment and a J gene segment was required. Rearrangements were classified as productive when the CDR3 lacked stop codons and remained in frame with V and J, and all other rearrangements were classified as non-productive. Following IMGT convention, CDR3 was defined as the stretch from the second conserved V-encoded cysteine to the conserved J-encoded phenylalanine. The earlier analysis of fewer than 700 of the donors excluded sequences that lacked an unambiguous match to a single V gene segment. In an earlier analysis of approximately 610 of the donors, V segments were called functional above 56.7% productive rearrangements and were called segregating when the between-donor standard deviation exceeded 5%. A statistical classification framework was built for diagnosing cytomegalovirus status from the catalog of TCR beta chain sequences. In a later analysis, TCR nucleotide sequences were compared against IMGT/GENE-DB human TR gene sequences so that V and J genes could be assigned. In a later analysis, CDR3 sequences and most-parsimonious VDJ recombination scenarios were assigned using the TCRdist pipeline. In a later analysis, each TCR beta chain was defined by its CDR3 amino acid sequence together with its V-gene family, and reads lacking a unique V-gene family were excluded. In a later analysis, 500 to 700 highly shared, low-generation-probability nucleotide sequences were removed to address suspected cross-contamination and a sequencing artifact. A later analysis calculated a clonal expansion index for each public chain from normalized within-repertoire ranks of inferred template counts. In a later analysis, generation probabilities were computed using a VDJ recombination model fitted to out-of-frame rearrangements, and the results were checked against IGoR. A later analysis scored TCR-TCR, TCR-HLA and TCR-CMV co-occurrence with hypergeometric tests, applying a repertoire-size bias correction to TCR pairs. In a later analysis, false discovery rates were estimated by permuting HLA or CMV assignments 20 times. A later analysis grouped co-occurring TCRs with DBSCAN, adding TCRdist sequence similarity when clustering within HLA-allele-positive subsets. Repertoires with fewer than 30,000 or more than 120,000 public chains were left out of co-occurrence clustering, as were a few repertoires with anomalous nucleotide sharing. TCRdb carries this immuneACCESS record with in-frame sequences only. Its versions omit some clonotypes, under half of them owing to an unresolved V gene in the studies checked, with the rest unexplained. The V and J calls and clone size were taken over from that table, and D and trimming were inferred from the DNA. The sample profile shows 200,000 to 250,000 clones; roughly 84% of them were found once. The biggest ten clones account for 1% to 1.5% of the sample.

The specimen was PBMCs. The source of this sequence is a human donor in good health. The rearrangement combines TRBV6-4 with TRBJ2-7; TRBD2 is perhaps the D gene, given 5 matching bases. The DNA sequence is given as TGTGCCAGCAGTGACTCCGCGGGCGGCGAGCAGTACTTC. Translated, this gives CASSDSAGGEQYF.